A selection of T cell receptor beta chains follows, all from one sample in a study of STAT3 mutations in large granular lymphocyte leukemia. The data were produced by immunoSEQ multiplex PCR, yet TCRdb's version contains in-frame clones alone and is incomplete. The sample yields 17,000 or so clones, 84% seen once. The sample taken for sequencing was peripheral blood mononuclear cells. These receptors originate from a man aged 50 to 60 with T-cell large granular lymphocyte leukemia. Some clones in this sample may be carry-over from other donors' samples. Each CDR3 is given with its conserved first and last residue. A D gene is named only where the DNA matches it firmly. Not every row has a clone size; where given, it reads once, few, many or a size class.

>TRBV27|-|TRBJ1-2|-
TGTGCCAGCAGTTTCCGGGGGGCCTTTGATGGCTACACCTTC
CASSFRGAFDGYTF
>TRBV20-1|-|TRBJ2-7|-
TGCAGTGCCATATCTTACGAGCAGTACTTC
CSAISYEQYF
>TRBV6-5|-|TRBJ1-5|-
TGTGCCAGCGGGGGGGCCCCCAATCAGCCCCAGCATTTT
CASGGAPNQPQHF
>TRBV7-8|TRBD1|TRBJ2-7|few
TGTGCCAGCAGCTTAACCCTTCGACAGGGGCCTCACGAGCAGTACTTC
CASSLTLRQGPHEQYF
>TRBV7-2|TRBD1|TRBJ1-4|once
TGTGCCAGCAGCTCCGACAGGGGCGATGAAAAACTGTTTTTT
CASSSDRGDEKLFF
>TRBV27|-|TRBJ1-3|-
TGTGCCAGCAGTTCTTACCAGGACCCAAACACCATATATTTT
CASSSYQDPNTIYF
>TRBV29-1|-|TRBJ1-2|-
TGCAGCGCTATAGATCCGGGCAGGGGAAACTATGGCTACACCTTC
CSAIDPGRGNYGYTF
>TRBV5-1|TRBD2|TRBJ2-7|-
TGCGCCAGCAGCTTGGATGGCGGGGGGGCCTACGAGCAGTACTTC
CASSLDGGGAYEQYF
>TRBV7-9|-|TRBJ2-2|-
TGTGCCAGCAGCTTAGCTTCAGGGAACACCGGGGAGCTGTTTTTT
CASSLASGNTGELFF
>TRBV19|-|TRBJ2-2|-
TGTGCCAGTAGTATCGGGCTCGGGGAGCTGTTTTTT
CASSIGLGELFF
>TRBV10-2|TRBD2|TRBJ2-7|-
TGCGCCAGCAGTGGGGGGGGAAGGTCCTACGAGCAGTACTTC
CASSGGGRSYEQYF
>TRBV5-4|-|TRBJ2-7|-
TGTGCCAGCAGCTGGGGGGGGCGACAGGGTAGCCACGAGCAGTACTTC
CASSWGGRQGSHEQYF
>TRBV5-1|-|TRBJ1-4|-
TGCGCCAGCAGCTCATCATGGAACGGAGATGAAAAACTGTTTTTT
CASSSSWNGDEKLFF
>TRBV7-9|-|TRBJ1-5|-
TGTGCCAGCAGTTTGGGGGGGGAGAGACAGCCCCAGCATTTT
CASSLGGERQPQHF
>TRBV10-1|-|TRBJ2-3|-
TGCGCCAGCAGTGACACGGACGATACGCAGTATTTT
CASSDTDDTQYF
>TRBV6-5|TRBD1|TRBJ2-7|once
TGTGCCAGCAGTTATTGGGACAGGGGGCTATACGAGCAGTACTTT
CASSYWDRGLYEQYF
>TRBV2|-|TRBJ2-7|-
TGTGCCAGCAGGGACAGTCCGTCCTACGAGCAGTACTTC
CASRDSPSYEQYF
>TRBV9|TRBD1|TRBJ1-1|-
TGTGCCAGCAGCATTCGACAGGGACCGAACACTGAAGCTTTCTTT
CASSIRQGPNTEAFF
>TRBV7-2|-|TRBJ2-7|once
TGTGCCAGCAGCTGGCCGGGACACCGGCGGTACGAGCAGTACTTC
CASSWPGHRRYEQYF
>TRBV5-1|-|TRBJ1-4|-
TGCGCCAGCAGCTTGGGAGGGGAAAGGGAAAAACTGTTTTTT
CASSLGGEREKLFF
>TRBV6-5|-|TRBJ1-5|few
TGTGCCAGCAGTTACTCGGGGGCGAATCAGCCCCAGCATTTT
CASSYSGANQPQHF
>TRBV9|-|TRBJ2-1|-
TGTGCCAGCAGCGTGGGGACTCTTTCCTACAATGAGCAGTTCTTC
CASSVGTLSYNEQFF
>TRBV2|-|TRBJ1-6|-
TGTGCCAGCAGTGAAGAAACACGAGCTAATTCACCCCTCCACTTT
CASSEETRANSPLHF
>TRBV7-2|-|TRBJ2-5|-
TGTGCCAGCAGCTTAGACGAGGGGTTACAAGAGACCCAGTACTTC
CASSLDEGLQETQYF
>TRBV4-3|-|TRBJ2-3|-
TGCGCCAGCAGCCACCGGCAGGGAAGAGGCACAGATACGCAGTATTTT
CASSHRQGRGTDTQYF
>TRBV5-4|-|TRBJ2-7|-
TGTGCCAGCAGCTTGGACAGGGTCGGGTCCTACGAGCAGTACTTC
CASSLDRVGSYEQYF
>TRBV6-4|-|TRBJ2-6|-
TGTGCCAGCAGTGACGGACATCACTCTGGGGCCAACGTCCTGACTTTC
CASSDGHHSGANVLTF
>TRBV6-1|TRBD1|TRBJ1-5|-
TGTGCCAGCAGTGAACTAGGACAGGGGTCCACTCAGCCCCAGCATTTT
CASSELGQGSTQPQHF
>TRBV6-5|-|TRBJ2-7|-
TGTGCCAGCAGCGAAACGGGAGGGGGCGACGAGCAGTACTTC
CASSETGGGDEQYF
>TRBV18|TRBD1|TRBJ1-6|-
TGTGCCAGCTCACCCGGGACAGGGCAATCACCCCTCCACTTT
CASSPGTGQSPLHF
>TRBV11-3|-|TRBJ2-7|-
TGTGCCAGCAGCTTAGGGGACGCTAGCTCCTACGAGCAGTACTTC
CASSLGDASSYEQYF
>TRBV7-8|-|TRBJ2-2|-
TGTGCCAGCAGCTTAGTTGACACCGGGGAGCTGTTTTTT
CASSLVDTGELFF
>TRBV25-1|-|TRBJ2-3|once
TGTGCCAGCAGTGCGGGGAGCACAGATACGCAGTATTTT
CASSAGSTDTQYF
>TRBV7-2|-|TRBJ2-7|-
TGTGCCAGCAGCTTAGCCCCGGGAGACCCCTACGAGCAGTACTTC
CASSLAPGDPYEQYF
>TRBV5-4|-|TRBJ2-1|-
TGTGCCAGCAGCGCCCGGGCCAGATCCGGGCTCAATGAGCAGTTCTTC
CASSARARSGLNEQFF
>TRBV27|-|TRBJ2-3|-
TGTGCCAGCAGTTTAAGGGGTGTAGATACGCAGTATTTT
CASSLRGVDTQYF
>TRBV2|TRBD1|TRBJ1-5|-
TGTGCCAGCAGTTCCGACGGACAGGGGAGCAATCAGCCCCAGCATTTT
CASSSDGQGSNQPQHF
>TRBV11-1|-|TRBJ2-5|-
TGTGCCAGCAGCTCGGGGCCCACGGGGGAGACCCAGTACTTC
CASSSGPTGETQYF
>TRBV19|TRBD2|TRBJ2-4|-
TGTGCCAGTAGTATAGATGGGAGGGGTCGTACGCCGTACTTC
CASSIDGRGRTPYF
>TRBV5-1|-|TRBJ2-5|-
TGCGCCAGCAGCTTGGGATTTGTGGGGGCGAGGGAGACCCAGTACTTC
CASSLGFVGARETQYF
>TRBV15|-|TRBJ1-1|few
TGTGCCACCAGCATACTGTTGGTCGACACTGAAGCTTTCTTT
CATSILLVDTEAFF
>TRBV5-4|-|TRBJ2-1|-
TGTGCCAGCAGCCCACCACGGGGAAATGAGCAGTTCTTC
CASSPPRGNEQFF
>TRBV18|TRBD2|TRBJ2-7|-
TGTGCCAGCTCACCAGCGGGGGGGGCCAACGCGTACGAGCAGTACTTC
CASSPAGGANAYEQYF
>TRBV5-8|-|TRBJ2-5|-
TGTGCCAGCAGCAGTGGGACGCGGCAAGAGACCCAGTACTTC
CASSSGTRQETQYF
>TRBV5-1|TRBD2|TRBJ2-3|-
TGCGCCAGCAGCAAGACTAGCGGGGCGGATACGCAGTATTTT
CASSKTSGADTQYF
>TRBV2|-|TRBJ1-4|few
TGTGCCAGCAGGTACCTCGATGAAAAACTGTTTTTT
CASRYLDEKLFF
>TRBV18|-|TRBJ2-2|-
TGTGCCAGCTCAGAGTTTCTCGGGACTCCCACCGGGGAGCTGTTTTTT
CASSEFLGTPTGELFF
>TRBV4-3|TRBD2|TRBJ2-3|-
TGCGCCAGCAGCCACGGGACTAGCGGAGGGGATACGCAGTATTTT
CASSHGTSGGDTQYF
>TRBV7-2|-|TRBJ2-1|-
TGTGCCAGCAGCCGAATCAGAAATGAGCAGTTCTTC
CASSRIRNEQFF